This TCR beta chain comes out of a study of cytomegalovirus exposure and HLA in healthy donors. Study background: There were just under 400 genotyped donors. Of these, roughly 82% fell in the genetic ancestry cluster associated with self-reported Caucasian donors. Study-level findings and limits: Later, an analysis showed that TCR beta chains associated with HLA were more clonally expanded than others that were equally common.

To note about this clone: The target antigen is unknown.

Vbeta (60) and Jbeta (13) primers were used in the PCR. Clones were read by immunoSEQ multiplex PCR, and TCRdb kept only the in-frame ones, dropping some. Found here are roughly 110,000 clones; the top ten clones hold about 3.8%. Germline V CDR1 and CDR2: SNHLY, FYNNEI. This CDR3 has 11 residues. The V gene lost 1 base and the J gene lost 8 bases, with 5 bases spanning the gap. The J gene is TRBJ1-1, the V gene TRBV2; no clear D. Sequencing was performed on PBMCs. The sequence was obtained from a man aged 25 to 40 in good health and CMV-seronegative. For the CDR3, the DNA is TGTGCCAGCAGTGAAGGGAGGGAAGCTTTCTTT. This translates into CASSEGREAFF.